Below are 23 T cell receptor beta chains sequenced from a single sample in a study of T cell repertoires in cytomegalovirus infection. From the reads, TCRdb called clonotypes with MiXCR, one entry per CDR3 protein. The profile shows a few hundred thousand distinct CDR3 sequences, approximately 14% of them singletons. Sequencing input: PBMCs. The source of these receptors is a human donor in good health (CMV status not recorded). Some clones in this sample may be carry-over from other donors' samples.

This clonotype has ten or more counts. V gene TRBV7-2 combines with J gene TRBJ2-2, with D perhaps TRBD2 (6 bases). The CDR3 runs to 15 residues. Germline V gene sequence: CDR1 SGHTA, CDR2 FQGNSA. The V gene lost 4 bases and the J gene lost 1 base, with 10 bases spanning the gap. In DNA, the CDR3 is TGTGCCAGCAGCTCCGGGGGTATGAACACCGGGGAGCTGTTTTTT. It codes for CASSSGGMNTGELFF.

This clonotype was counted ten times or more. The rearrangement joins TRBV28 to TRBJ1-6; no clear D gene. Germline CDR1 and CDR2: MDHEN and SYDVKM. The CDR3 totals 11 residues. V was shortened by 5 bases and J by 7 bases, with 3 bases between the two germline ends. The CDR3 protein is CASSENSPLHF. The CDR3 coding sequence is TGTGCCAGCAGTGAAAATTCACCCCTCCACTTT.

This clonotype was counted ten times or more. The chain has TRBV18 and TRBJ2-3; D may be TRBD1 or TRBD2 (5 bases each). The CDR3 is made up of 19 amino acids. V was pared by 0 bases and J by 2 bases, with 21 bases between. Germline loops: CDR1 KGHSH, CDR2 LQKENI. DNA of the CDR3: TGTGCCAGCTCACCACCGGGAAGGGGAGAGGACGGGCTCACAGATACGCAGTATTTT. Its translation: CASSPPGRGEDGLTDTQYF. Filled out from reference TRBV18 and TRBJ2-3, the complete variable domain reads NAGVMQNPRHLVRRRGQEARLRCSPMKGHSHVYWYRQLPEEGLKFMVYLQKENIIDESGMPKERFSAEFPKEGPSILRIQQVVRGDSAAYFCASSPPGRGEDGLTDTQYFGPGTRLTVL.

The genes are TRBV27 and TRBJ1-5; 10 positions match TRBD1. This CDR3 region has 17 residues. Germline CDR1 and CDR2: MNHEY and SMNVEV (reference sequence). The trim removed 6 bases at V and 2 bases at J, leaving 10 bases unmatched. The CDR3 coding sequence is TGTGCCAGCAGGCCCGGGACAGGGGATTTTGGCAATCAGCCCCAGCATTTT. Translation gives CASRPGTGDFGNQPQHF.

The chain uses TRBV24-1 and TRBJ2-1, with 9 bases identical to TRBD1. The J segment lost 1 base and the V segment lost 3 bases, leaving 3 bases of the junction unmatched. Germline V lookup: CDR1 KGHDR, CDR2 SFDVKD. CDR3 length equals 16 residues. DNA for the CDR3: TGTGCCACCAGTGATACCGGGACAGGGTCCTACAATGAGCAGTTCTTC. Protein: CATSDTGTGSYNEQFF.

The rearrangement links TRBV7-6 to TRBJ2-7; D is uncertain. Deletions cut 5 bases from V and 6 bases from J, with 17 bases between. The germline V gene has CDR1 SGHVS and CDR2 FNYEAQ. The CDR3 runs to 14 residues. CDR3 sequence: CASSPELTMGEQYF. The CDR3 DNA sequence: TGTGCCAGCAGCCCAGAACTCACTATGGGCGAGCAGTACTTC.

In its sample, this clonotype was seen a few times. The chain combines TRBV6-5 with TRBJ2-5; possible D gene TRBD1, 6 bases. The CDR3 contains 14 residues. V was clipped by 6 bases and J by 2 bases, with 13 bases between them. CDR1 is MNHEY, CDR2 SVGAGI, per germline. In nucleotides, the CDR3 is TGTGCCAGCAGGCCGCTCGGGACACAAGAGACCCAGTACTTC. Translated: CASRPLGTQETQYF.

This clonotype was detected many times. The chain employs TRBV5-6 and TRBJ2-1; 9 bases are shared with TRBD1. Germline CDR1 reads SGHDT; CDR2 reads YYEEEE. V lost 1 base, J lost 3 bases, and 5 bases stayed unmatched. This CDR3 has 16 residues. CDR3 in amino acids: CASSLWGQGLYNEQFF. CDR3 in DNA: TGTGCCAGCAGCTTGTGGGGACAGGGTCTCTACAATGAGCAGTTCTTC.

This clonotype came up once. This could be a read error, since a much larger clone is one nucleotide away. The CDR3 protein is CASSVRNTDTQYF. The CDR3 DNA reads TGTGCCAGCAGCGTACGGAACACAGATACGCAGTATTTT. The chain uses TRBV9 and TRBJ2-3, with D hard to call. Germline V gives CDR1 SGDLS, CDR2 YYNGEE. V dropped 1 base and J dropped 2 bases, with 5 bases sitting between them. The length of the CDR3 is 13 residues.

This clonotype was recorded at least ten times. This chain connects TRBV15 to TRBJ2-1, with D hard to call. Germline CDR1 and CDR2: LNHNV and YYDKDF (reference sequence). The V end was cut by 3 bases, the J end by 9 bases, with 15 bases between. This CDR3 region has 14 residues. CDR3 region: CATSSGTFISEQFF. The DNA for the CDR3 is TGTGCCACCAGCAGTGGCACATTCATCAGTGAGCAGTTCTTC.

A few counts support this clonotype. The V and J genes are TRBV20-1 and TRBJ1-1; no clear D gene. The CDR3 covers 10 residues. Germline V lookup: CDR1 DFQATT, CDR2 SNEGSKA (reference sequence). The V and J ends lost 6 bases and 1 base respectively, with 3 bases between them. CDR3 loop: CSAGNTEAFF. The CDR3 DNA sequence: TGCAGTGCCGGGAACACTGAAGCTTTCTTT.

The CDR3 sequence is CASSLVVSSEGNQPQHF. DNA for the CDR3: TGTGCCAGCAGCTTAGTGGTGTCGTCGGAGGGGAATCAGCCCCAGCATTTT. This rearrangement joins TRBV7-2 to TRBJ1-5, with D tentatively TRBD1 (5 bases). This CDR3 contains 17 residues. CDR1 is SGHTA, CDR2 FQGNSA, per germline. The V end lost 1 base, the J end lost 4 bases, and 17 bases lay between the germline ends.

This clonotype was found a few times. This CDR3 is CASSLDGGDRQPQHF. The CDR3 DNA reads as TGCGCCAGCAGCTTGGACGGCGGGGATCGACAGCCCCAGCATTTT. This chain joins TRBV5-1 and TRBJ1-5; D remains unclear. V dropped 0 bases and J dropped 7 bases, with 14 bases sitting between them. Germline V gene data show CDR1 as SGHRS and CDR2 as YFSETQ. CDR3 length equals 15 residues.

This clonotype occurred many times. The chain couples TRBV7-8 to TRBJ2-5; the D gene is possibly TRBD2 (5 bases). This CDR3 contains 16 residues. Trimming pared 1 base from V and 5 bases from J, leaving 17 bases between. The V gene's germline CDR1 is SGHVS and CDR2 FQNEAQ. The CDR3, as DNA: TGTGCCAGCAGCTTAGTGAGGGTGACTAACGGGGAGACCCAGTACTTC. As protein: CASSLVRVTNGETQYF.

Ten or more counts support this clonotype. V is TRBV7-3 and J is TRBJ1-6; tentatively, D is TRBD1 (6 bases). In germline, CDR1 is SGHTA, CDR2 FQGTGA. The CDR3 has 14 residues. V was pared by 1 base and J by 10 bases, with 11 bases between. CDR3 protein: CASSLMGGSSPLHF. The CDR3 coding sequence is TGTGCCAGCAGCTTAATGGGGGGCAGCTCACCCCTCCACTTT. The entire variable domain, with the rest obtained from reference TRBV7-3 and TRBJ1-6, is as follows: GAGVSQTPSNKVTEKGKYVELRCDPISGHTALYWYRQSLGQGPEFLIYFQGTGAADDSGLPNDRFFAVRPEGSVSTLKIQRTERGDSAVYLCASSLMGGSSPLHFGNGTRLTVT.

This clonotype turned up a few times. The rearrangement joins TRBV3-1 to TRBJ1-1, with D uncertain. Trimming took off 0 bases at V and 1 base at J, with 9 bases between the two ends. This CDR3 is built from 15 residues. The germline V gene has CDR1 LGHDT and CDR2 YNNKEL (reference sequence). In nucleotides, the CDR3 is TGTGCCAGCAGCCAAGATTTGGGATGGAACACTGAAGCTTTCTTT. It encodes CASSQDLGWNTEAFF.

This clonotype has more than one count but fewer than ten. The V and J genes are TRBV28 and TRBJ2-1, with 9 positions matching TRBD2. Germline loops: CDR1 MDHEN, CDR2 SYDVKM. The ends lost 2 bases at V and 7 bases at J; junction bases unmatched: 12. This CDR3 has 17 residues. Here the CDR3 DNA reads TGTGCCAGCAGTTTAACTCTTTCCGAGCGGGAGGTAAATGAGCAGTTCTTC. It translates to CASSLTLSEREVNEQFF. Full variable domain (outside the CDR3, taken from reference TRBV28 and TRBJ2-1): DVKVTQSSRYLVKRTGEKVFLECVQDMDHENMFWYRQDPGLGLRLIYFSYDVKMKEKGDIPEGYSVSREKKERFSLILESASTNQTSMYLCASSLTLSEREVNEQFFGPGTRLTVL.

This clonotype was detected ten times or more. This chain uses TRBV6-4 with TRBJ1-1, with TRBD1 matching over 7 bases. CDR1 is MRHNA and CDR2 is SNTAGT in the germline V gene. The CDR3 totals 15 residues. V was pared by 6 bases and J by 0 bases, with 7 bases of the junction left unmatched. CDR3 nucleotides: TGTGCCAGCAGGCGGGACAGCCTCATGAACACTGAAGCTTTCTTT. Its protein is CASRRDSLMNTEAFF.

This clonotype was observed at least ten times. This sequence joins TRBV7-2 and TRBJ1-5, with D unresolved. Germline V gene data show CDR1 as SGHTA and CDR2 as FQGNSA. The CDR3 has 15 residues. V was shortened by 5 bases and J by 2 bases, with 13 bases between the two germline ends. The CDR3 reads CASSPVGFGNQPQHF. CDR3 coding DNA: TGTGCCAGCAGCCCCGTCGGCTTCGGCAATCAGCCCCAGCATTTT.

The chain has TRBV18 and TRBJ2-1, with 10 bases matching TRBD2. CDR1 and CDR2 (germline): KGHSH, LQKENI. J lost 1 base, V lost 5 bases, and 8 bases had no gene match. The CDR3 is made up of 17 amino acids. The CDR3 nucleotides are TGTGCCAGCTCATCCAGTGAAGCGGGAGGGTCCTACAATGAGCAGTTCTTC. It codes for CASSSSEAGGSYNEQFF.

Many counts were recorded for this clonotype. The chain uses TRBV7-2 and TRBJ2-7; D may be TRBD1 (5 bases). Germline V gene data show CDR1 as SGHTA and CDR2 as FQGNSA. V lost 2 bases, J lost 5 bases, and 16 bases lay in between. The CDR3 is 15 amino acids. The CDR3 loop is CASSLMGPPTHEQYF. Here the CDR3 DNA reads TGTGCCAGCAGCTTAATGGGGCCTCCAACACACGAGCAGTACTTC.

This clonotype was seen many times. This sequence joins TRBV4-3 and TRBJ1-4, with D possibly matching TRBD1 (5 bases). The germline V gene has CDR1 LGHNA and CDR2 YSLEER. Trimming removed 1 base at V and 1 base at J, with 13 bases between. The CDR3 runs 17 residues. In nucleotides, the CDR3 is TGCGCCAGCAGCCAAGGAGCGTACGGGGGAACTAATGAAAAACTGTTTTTT. Encoded protein: CASSQGAYGGTNEKLFF.

The chain employs TRBV20-1 and TRBJ2-1, with D possibly TRBD2 on 6 matching bases. V lost 0 bases and J lost 9, with 15 bases in between. Germline CDR1 is DFQATT and CDR2 is SNEGSKA (reference sequence). CDR3 length: 14 residues. The CDR3 DNA reads TGCAGTGCTAGAGATGGGCGGGAAGGGTTTGAGCAGTTCTTC. Amino acid sequence: CSARDGREGFEQFF.